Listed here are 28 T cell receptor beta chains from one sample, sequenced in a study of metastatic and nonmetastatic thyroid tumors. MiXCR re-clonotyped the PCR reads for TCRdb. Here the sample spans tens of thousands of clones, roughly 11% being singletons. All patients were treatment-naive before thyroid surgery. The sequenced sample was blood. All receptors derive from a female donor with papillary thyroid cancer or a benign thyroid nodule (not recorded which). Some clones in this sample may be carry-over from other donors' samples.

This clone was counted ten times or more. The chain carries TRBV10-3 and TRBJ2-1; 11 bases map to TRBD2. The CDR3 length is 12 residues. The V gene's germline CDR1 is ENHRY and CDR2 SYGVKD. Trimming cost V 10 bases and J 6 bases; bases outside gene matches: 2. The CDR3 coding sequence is TGTGCCACCGGACTAGCGGGCAATGAGCAGTTCTTC. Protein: CATGLAGNEQFF.

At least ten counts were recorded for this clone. The DNA of the CDR3 is TGTGCCAGCAGCCAAGAAAGGGGGGGAGGGCCGCAGGAGACCCAGTACTTC. It codes for CASSQERGGGPQETQYF. V gene TRBV4-2 combines with J gene TRBJ2-5; D is possibly TRBD2 (7 bases). This CDR3 contains 17 residues. V was clipped by 0 bases and J by 5 bases, with 19 bases between them. CDR1 is LGHNA, CDR2 YNFKEQ, per germline.

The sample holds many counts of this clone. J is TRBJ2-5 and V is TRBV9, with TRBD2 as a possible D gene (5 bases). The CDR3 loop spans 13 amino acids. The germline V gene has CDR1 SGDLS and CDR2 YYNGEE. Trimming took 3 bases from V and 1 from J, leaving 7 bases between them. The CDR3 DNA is TGTGCCAGCAGCGAGGACTCCCAAGAGACCCAGTACTTC. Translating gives CASSEDSQETQYF.

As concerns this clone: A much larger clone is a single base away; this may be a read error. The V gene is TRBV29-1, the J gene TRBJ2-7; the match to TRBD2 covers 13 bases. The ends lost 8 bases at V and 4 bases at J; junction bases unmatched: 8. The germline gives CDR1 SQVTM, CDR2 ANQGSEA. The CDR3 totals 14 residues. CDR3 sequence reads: CSSRGLAGTYEQYF. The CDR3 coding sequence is TGCAGCTCCCGGGGACTAGCGGGAACTTACGAGCAGTACTTC.

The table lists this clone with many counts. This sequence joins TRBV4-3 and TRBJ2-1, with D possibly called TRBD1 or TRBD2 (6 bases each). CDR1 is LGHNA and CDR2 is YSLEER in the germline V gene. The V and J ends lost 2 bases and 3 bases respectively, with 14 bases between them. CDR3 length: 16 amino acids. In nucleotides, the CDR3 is TGCGCCAGCAGCCAAAAGGGGGGCGGAAACTACAATGAGCAGTTCTTC. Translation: CASSQKGGGNYNEQFF.

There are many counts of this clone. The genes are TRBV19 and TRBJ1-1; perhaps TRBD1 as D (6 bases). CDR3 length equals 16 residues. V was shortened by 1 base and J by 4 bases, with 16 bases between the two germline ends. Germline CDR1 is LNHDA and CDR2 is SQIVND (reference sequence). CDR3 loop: CASSIASSGVGTEAFF. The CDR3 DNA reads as TGTGCCAGTAGTATAGCTTCCTCAGGGGTGGGCACTGAAGCTTTCTTT.

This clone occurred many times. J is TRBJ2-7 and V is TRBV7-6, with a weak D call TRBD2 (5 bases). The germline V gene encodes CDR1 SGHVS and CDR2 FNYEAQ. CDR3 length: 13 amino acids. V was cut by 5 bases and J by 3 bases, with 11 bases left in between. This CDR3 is CASSPKLVYEQYF. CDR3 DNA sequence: TGTGCCAGCAGCCCAAAACTAGTCTACGAGCAGTACTTC.

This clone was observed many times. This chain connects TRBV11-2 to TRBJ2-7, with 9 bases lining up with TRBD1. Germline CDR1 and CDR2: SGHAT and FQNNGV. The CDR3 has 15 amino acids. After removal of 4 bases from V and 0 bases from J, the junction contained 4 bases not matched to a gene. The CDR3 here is CASSSGQGSSYEQYF. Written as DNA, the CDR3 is TGTGCCAGCAGCTCGGGACAGGGCAGCTCCTACGAGCAGTACTTC.

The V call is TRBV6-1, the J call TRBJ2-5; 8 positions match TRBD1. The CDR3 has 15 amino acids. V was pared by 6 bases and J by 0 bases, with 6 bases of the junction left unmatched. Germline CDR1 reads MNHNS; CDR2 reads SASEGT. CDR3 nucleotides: TGTGCCAGCAGCCCGGACAGGGCGTACCAAGAGACCCAGTACTTC. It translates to CASSPDRAYQETQYF.

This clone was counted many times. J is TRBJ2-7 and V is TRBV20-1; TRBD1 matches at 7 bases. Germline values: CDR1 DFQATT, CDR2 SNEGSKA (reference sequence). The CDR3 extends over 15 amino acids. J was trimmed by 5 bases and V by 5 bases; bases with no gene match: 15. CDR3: CSAHGIFGTAHEQYF. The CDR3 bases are TGCAGTGCTCACGGTATATTCGGGACAGCTCACGAGCAGTACTTC.

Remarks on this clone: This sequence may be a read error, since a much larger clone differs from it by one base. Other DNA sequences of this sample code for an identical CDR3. The CDR3 DNA follows: TGTGCCAGCAGTTTATCGGCGGGGGGGTACGACAATGAGCAGTTCTTC. Amino acid sequence: CASSLSAGGYDNEQFF. The chain has TRBV27 and TRBJ2-1; TRBD2 aligns across 9 bases. The CDR3 covers 16 residues. Germline V gene lookup returns CDR1 MNHEY and CDR2 SMNVEV (reference sequence). Losses at the gene ends were 0 bases for V and 5 bases for J; bases not matched to a gene: 5.

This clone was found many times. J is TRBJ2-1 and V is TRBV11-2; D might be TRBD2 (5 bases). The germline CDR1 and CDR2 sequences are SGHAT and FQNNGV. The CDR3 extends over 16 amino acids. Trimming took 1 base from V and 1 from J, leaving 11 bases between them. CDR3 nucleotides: TGTGCCAGCAGCTTAGGGTGGCGAGGGTCCTACAATGAGCAGTTCTTC. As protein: CASSLGWRGSYNEQFF.

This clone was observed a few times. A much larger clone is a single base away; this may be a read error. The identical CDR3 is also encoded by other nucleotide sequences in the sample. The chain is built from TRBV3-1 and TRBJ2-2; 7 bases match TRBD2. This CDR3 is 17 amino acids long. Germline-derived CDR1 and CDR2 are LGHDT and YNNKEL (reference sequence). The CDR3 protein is CASSSFWLADSTGELFF. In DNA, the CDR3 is TGTGCCAGCAGCAGCTTTTGGCTAGCGGATAGTACCGGGGAGCTGTTCTTT.

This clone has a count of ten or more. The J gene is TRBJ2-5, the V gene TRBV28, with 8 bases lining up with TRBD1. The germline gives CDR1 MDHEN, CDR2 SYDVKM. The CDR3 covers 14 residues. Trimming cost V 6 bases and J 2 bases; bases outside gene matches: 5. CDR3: CASSNWTGQETQYF. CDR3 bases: TGTGCCAGCAGCAATTGGACAGGGCAAGAGACCCAGTACTTC.

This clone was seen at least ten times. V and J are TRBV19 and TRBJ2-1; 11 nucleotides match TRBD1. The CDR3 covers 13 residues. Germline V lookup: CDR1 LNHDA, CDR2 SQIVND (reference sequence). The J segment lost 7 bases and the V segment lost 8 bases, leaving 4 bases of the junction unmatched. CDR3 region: CASGQGAFNEQFF. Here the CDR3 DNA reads TGTGCCAGTGGACAGGGGGCGTTTAATGAGCAGTTCTTC. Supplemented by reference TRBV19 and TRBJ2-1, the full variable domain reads DGGITQSPKYLFRKEGQNVTLSCEQNLNHDAMYWYRQDPGQGLRLIYYSQIVNDFQKGDIAEGYSVSREKKESFPLTVTSAQKNPTAFYLCASGQGAFNEQFFGPGTRLTVL.

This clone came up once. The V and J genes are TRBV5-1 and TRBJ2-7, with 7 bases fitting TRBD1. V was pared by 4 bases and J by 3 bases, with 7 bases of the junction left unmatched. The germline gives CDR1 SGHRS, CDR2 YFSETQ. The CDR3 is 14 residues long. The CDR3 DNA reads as TGCGCCAGCAGCGTCGGGACAGCAGGCTACGAGCAGTACTTC. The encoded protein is CASSVGTAGYEQYF.

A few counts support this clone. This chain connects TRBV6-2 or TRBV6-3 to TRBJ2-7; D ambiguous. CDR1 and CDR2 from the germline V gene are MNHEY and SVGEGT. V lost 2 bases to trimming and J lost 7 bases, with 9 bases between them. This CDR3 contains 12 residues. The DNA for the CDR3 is TGTGCCAGCAGTTACGGCGGTAGGGAGCAGTACTTC. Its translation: CASSYGGREQYF.

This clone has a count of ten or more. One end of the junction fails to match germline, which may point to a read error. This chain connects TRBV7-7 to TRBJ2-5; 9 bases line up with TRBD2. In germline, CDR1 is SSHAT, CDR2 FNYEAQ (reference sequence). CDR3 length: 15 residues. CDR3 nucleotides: TGTGCTAGCAGCTTAGGCGGGGGGGGCCAAGAGACCCAGTACTTC. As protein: CASSLGGGGQETQYF.

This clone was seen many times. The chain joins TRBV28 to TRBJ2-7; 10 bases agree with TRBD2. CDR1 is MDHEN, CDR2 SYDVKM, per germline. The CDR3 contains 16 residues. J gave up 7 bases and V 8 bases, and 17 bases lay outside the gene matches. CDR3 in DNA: TGTGCCAGCGGACACTTTAGGCTAGCGGGAGTGAGGGAGCAGTACTTC. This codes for CASGHFRLAGVREQYF.

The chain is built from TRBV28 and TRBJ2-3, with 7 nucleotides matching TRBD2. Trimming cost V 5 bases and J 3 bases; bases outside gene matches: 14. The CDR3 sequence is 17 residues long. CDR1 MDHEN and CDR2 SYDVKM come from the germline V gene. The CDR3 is CASSLILGGSRTDTQYF. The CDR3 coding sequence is TGTGCCAGCAGTCTAATTCTCGGCGGGAGCCGTACAGATACGCAGTATTTT.

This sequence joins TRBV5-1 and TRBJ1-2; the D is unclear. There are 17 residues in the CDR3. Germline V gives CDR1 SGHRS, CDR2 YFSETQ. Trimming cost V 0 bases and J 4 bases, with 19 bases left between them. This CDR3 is CASSLGHLTGGGYGYTF. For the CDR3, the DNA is TGCGCCAGCAGCTTGGGCCACCTGACGGGAGGTGGCTATGGCTACACCTTC.

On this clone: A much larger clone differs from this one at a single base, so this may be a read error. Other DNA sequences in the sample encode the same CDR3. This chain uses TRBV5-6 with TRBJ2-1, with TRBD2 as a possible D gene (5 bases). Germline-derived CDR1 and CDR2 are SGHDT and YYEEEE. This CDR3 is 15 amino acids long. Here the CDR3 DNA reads TGCGCCAGCAGCTTGAGGGTAGGGTTGGTCAATGAGCAGTTCTTC. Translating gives CASSLRVGLVNEQFF.

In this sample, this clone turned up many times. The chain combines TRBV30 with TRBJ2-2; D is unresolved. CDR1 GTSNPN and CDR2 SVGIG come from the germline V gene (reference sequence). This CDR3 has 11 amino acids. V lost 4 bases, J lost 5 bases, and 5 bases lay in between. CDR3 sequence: CAWTSTGELFF. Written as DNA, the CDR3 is TGTGCCTGGACCTCAACCGGGGAGCTGTTTTTT.

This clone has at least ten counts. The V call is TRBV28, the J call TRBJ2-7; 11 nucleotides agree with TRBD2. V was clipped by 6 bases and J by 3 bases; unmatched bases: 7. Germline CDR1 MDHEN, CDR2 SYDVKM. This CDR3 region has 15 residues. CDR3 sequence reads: CASSRGTSGRYEQYF. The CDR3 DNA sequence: TGTGCCAGCAGCCGAGGGACTAGCGGACGCTACGAGCAGTACTTC. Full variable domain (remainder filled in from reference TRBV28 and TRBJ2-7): DVKVTQSSRYLVKRTGEKVFLECVQDMDHENMFWYRQDPGLGLRLIYFSYDVKMKEKGDIPEGYSVSREKKERFSLILESASTNQTSMYLCASSRGTSGRYEQYFGPGTRLTVT.

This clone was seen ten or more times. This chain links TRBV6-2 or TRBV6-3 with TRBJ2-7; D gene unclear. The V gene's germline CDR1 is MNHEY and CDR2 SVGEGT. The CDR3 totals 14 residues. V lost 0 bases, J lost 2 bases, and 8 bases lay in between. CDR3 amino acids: CASSYSHTAYEQYF. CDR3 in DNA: TGTGCCAGCAGTTACTCGCACACAGCCTACGAGCAGTACTTC.

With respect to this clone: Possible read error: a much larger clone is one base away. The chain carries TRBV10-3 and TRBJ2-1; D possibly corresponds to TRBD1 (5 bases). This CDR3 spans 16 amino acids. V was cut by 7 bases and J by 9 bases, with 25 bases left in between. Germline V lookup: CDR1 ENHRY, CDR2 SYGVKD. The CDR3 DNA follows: TGTGCCATCATGGGGTCTACCTTCGTAGGGGTCGCTGAGCAGTTCTTC. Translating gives CAIMGSTFVGVAEQFF.

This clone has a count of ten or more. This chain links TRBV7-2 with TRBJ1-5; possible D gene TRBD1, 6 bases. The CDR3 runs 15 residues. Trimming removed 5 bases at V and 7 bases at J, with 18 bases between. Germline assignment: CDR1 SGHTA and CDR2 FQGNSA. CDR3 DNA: TGTGCCAGCAGCACCCAGGGATCTGGGGGCCAGCCCCAGCATTTT. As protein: CASSTQGSGGQPQHF.

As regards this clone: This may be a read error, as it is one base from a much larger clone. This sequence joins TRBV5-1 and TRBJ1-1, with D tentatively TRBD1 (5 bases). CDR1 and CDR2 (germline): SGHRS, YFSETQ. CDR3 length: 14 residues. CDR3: CASGLGEMGTEAFF. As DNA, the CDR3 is TGCGCCAGCGGCTTGGGGGAAATGGGCACTGAAGCTTTCTTT.